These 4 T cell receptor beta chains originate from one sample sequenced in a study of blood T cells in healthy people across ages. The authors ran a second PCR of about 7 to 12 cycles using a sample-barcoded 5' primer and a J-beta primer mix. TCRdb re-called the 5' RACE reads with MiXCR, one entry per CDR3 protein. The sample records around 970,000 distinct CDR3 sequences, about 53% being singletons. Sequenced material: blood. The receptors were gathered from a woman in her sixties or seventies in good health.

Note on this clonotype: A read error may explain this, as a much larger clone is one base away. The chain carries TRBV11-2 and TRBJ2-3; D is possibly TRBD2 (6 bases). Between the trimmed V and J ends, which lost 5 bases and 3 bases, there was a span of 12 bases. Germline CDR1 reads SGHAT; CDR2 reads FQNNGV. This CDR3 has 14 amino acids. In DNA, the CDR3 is TGTGCCAGCAGCGGGGGGATTCGAACAGATACGCAGTATTTT. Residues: CASSGGIRTDTQYF.

The CDR3 DNA follows: TGTGCCAGCTCAAGGTGGGGGGCAGAGAGCAATCAGCCCCAGCATTTT. Its translation is CASSRWGAESNQPQHF. V gene TRBV18 combines with J gene TRBJ1-5; tentative D call: TRBD1 (6 bases). The length of the CDR3 is 16 residues. Germline CDR1 and CDR2: KGHSH and LQKENI. V dropped 5 bases and J dropped 1 base, with 15 bases sitting between them. Full variable domain (missing parts from reference TRBV18 and TRBJ1-5): NAGVMQNPRHLVRRRGQEARLRCSPMKGHSHVYWYRQLPEEGLKFMVYLQKENIIDESGMPKERFSAEFPKEGPSILRIQQVVRGDSAAYFCASSRWGAESNQPQHFGDGTRLSIL.

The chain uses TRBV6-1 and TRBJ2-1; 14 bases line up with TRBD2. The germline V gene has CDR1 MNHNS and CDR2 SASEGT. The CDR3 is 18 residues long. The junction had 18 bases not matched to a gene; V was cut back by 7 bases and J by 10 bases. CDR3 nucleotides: TGTGCCAGCATCTTAACAAACCCTGGGACTAGCGGGAGTACCGAGCAGTTCTTC. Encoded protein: CASILTNPGTSGSTEQFF.

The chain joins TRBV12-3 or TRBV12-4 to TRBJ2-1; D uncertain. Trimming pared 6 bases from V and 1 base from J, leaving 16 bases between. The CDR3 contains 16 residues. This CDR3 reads CASRSASASSYNEQFF. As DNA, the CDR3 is TGTGCCAGCAGGTCCGCGTCAGCGTCGTCCTACAATGAGCAGTTCTTC.